These T cell receptor beta chains were read from a single sample in a study of blood T cell repertoires in COVID-19. This table comes from immunoSEQ multiplex PCR, and its TCRdb copy is limited to in-frame clones, with some not included. Of roughly 80,000 clones listed, about 86% are singletons. Sample: peripheral blood. The receptor source for this set is a man at least 80 years old in a cohort sampled during active COVID-19. The CDR3 runs from the conserved cysteine through the conserved F or W. D genes are given only for firm matches. For some rows the clone size is stated as once, few or many, or as a class when expanded; others skip it.

TRBD1,-,TRBV24-1,TRBJ2-2,CATSASGTGDHGELFF,TGTGCCACCAGTGCCTCCGGGACAGGGGATCACGGGGAGCTGTTTTTT
-,-,TRBV7-2,TRBJ2-4,CASRGSKNIQYF,TGTGCCAGCCGGGGTTCCAAAAACATTCAGTACTTC
TRBD1,-,TRBV12-3/TRBV12-4,TRBJ2-5,CASSLITGGRYF,TGTGCCAGCAGTTTAATTACAGGGGGAAGATACTTC
-,once,TRBV6-5,TRBJ2-1,CATHPAGASTNEQFF,TGTGCCACCCACCCTGCGGGGGCGTCGACCAATGAGCAGTTCTTC
-,few,TRBV6-6,TRBJ1-2,CASSLSGEPDGYTF,TGTGCCAGCAGCCTATCAGGGGAACCCGATGGCTACACCTTC
TRBD1,-,TRBV5-4,TRBJ1-2,CASSLGDRERYGYTF,TGTGCCAGCAGCTTGGGGGACAGGGAACGCTATGGCTACACCTTC
-,-,TRBV2,TRBJ1-3,CASSNKPSGNTIYF,TGTGCCAGCAGTAATAAGCCCTCTGGAAACACCATATATTTT
-,-,TRBV9,TRBJ2-1,CASSAPGKVPYNEQFF,TGTGCCAGCAGCGCACCCGGGAAAGTACCCTACAATGAGCAGTTCTTC
TRBD1,-,TRBV5-6,TRBJ1-1,CASSFRSPGQKNTEAFF,TGTGCCAGCAGTTTCCGTTCCCCGGGACAGAAGAACACTGAAGCTTTCTTT
TRBD1,-,TRBV14,TRBJ1-1,CASSQDLGDSEAFF,TGTGCCAGCAGCCAAGATCTTGGGGACAGTGAAGCTTTCTTT
-,-,TRBV18,TRBJ1-5,CASSPFNQPQHF,TGTGCCAGCTCACCCTTTAATCAGCCCCAGCATTTT
TRBD1,-,TRBV20-1,TRBJ1-4,CSASGTGGFLGEKLFF,TGCAGTGCTAGTGGGACAGGGGGCTTTCTTGGTGAAAAACTGTTTTTT
-,-,TRBV10-3,TRBJ1-3,CAISDRGDRSSGNTIYF,TGTGCCATCAGTGACCGCGGTGACAGGAGCTCTGGAAACACCATATATTTT
TRBD1,many,TRBV3-1/TRBV3-2,TRBJ1-2,CASSPRQGSYGYTF,TGTGCCAGCAGCCCTCGACAGGGATCCTATGGCTACACCTTC
-,-,TRBV19,TRBJ2-5,CASSIAIDWQETQYF,TGTGCCAGTAGTATAGCAATCGACTGGCAAGAGACCCAGTACTTC
TRBD1,-,TRBV5-1,TRBJ1-6,CASRSAGGQGHSPLHF,TGCGCCAGCAGATCGGCGGGGGGACAGGGTCATTCACCCCTCCACTTT
-,-,TRBV25-1,TRBJ1-4,CASTPGGGFNEKLFF,TGTGCCAGCACCCCCGGCGGAGGTTTCAATGAAAAACTGTTTTTT
-,-,TRBV21-1,TRBJ2-2,CASSVALAGGTGELFF,TGTGCCAGCAGTGTCGCCCTAGCGGGGGGCACCGGGGAGCTGTTTTTT
TRBD1,-,TRBV14,TRBJ2-5,CASSHRQGKGSETQYF,TGTGCCAGCAGCCACCGACAGGGGAAAGGATCGGAGACCCAGTACTTC
TRBD2,-,TRBV3-1/TRBV3-2,TRBJ2-2,CASSLRGERGGTGELFF,TGTGCCAGCAGCCTCCGAGGGGAGCGGGGGGGCACCGGGGAGCTGTTTTTT
-,-,TRBV6-5,TRBJ1-4,CASSYSSNRPNEKLFF,TGTGCCAGCAGTTACTCGTCCAACAGACCCAATGAAAAACTGTTTTTT
TRBD1,-,TRBV28,TRBJ1-5,CASSVGDRVGQPQHF,TGTGCCAGCAGTGTGGGGGACAGGGTTGGACAGCCCCAGCATTTT
-,-,TRBV5-4,TRBJ1-2,CASSLSMAESNYGYTF,TGTGCCAGCAGCTTGTCGATGGCAGAAAGTAACTATGGCTACACCTTC